Following are 15 T cell receptor beta chains from one sample sequenced in a study of T-cell reconstitution after alpha-beta-depleted transplantation in children. Molecular barcoding with unique molecular identifiers was used for the TCRbeta library. One entry per CDR3 protein results from TCRdb running MiXCR on the PCR reads. The table has about 540,000 distinct CDR3 sequences, approximately 16% seen once; the top ten hold 3% to 4%. Sequencing used PBMCs from the stem cell graft donor, obtained from the stem cell graft. All receptors derive from a human donor who donated a stem cell graft to a child with acute lymphoblastic leukemia.

This chain connects TRBV29-1 to TRBJ2-1; D might be TRBD1 (5 bases). Germline values: CDR1 SQVTM, CDR2 ANQGSEA. The V gene lost 0 bases and the J gene lost 2 bases, with 11 bases spanning the gap. This CDR3 region has 15 residues. CDR3 in DNA: TGCAGCGTTGAAGATTCCGCAGGGACCTACAATGAGCAGTTCTTC. It yields the protein CSVEDSAGTYNEQFF.

The chain combines TRBV20-1 with TRBJ2-7, with TRBD1 identical over 8 bases. V lost 6 bases and J lost 4; bases outside the gene matches: 8. Germline assignment: CDR1 DFQATT and CDR2 SNEGSKA (reference sequence). This CDR3 is built from 13 residues. The CDR3: CSARTGGIYEQYF. CDR3 sequence (DNA): TGCAGTGCCCGAACAGGGGGGATTTACGAGCAGTACTTC.

This clonotype has ten or more counts. The chain combines TRBV5-1 with TRBJ2-7; D call uncertain. The CDR3 spans 11 residues. Germline CDR1 is SGHRS and CDR2 is YFSETQ. The V end lost 7 bases, the J end lost 2 bases, and 7 bases lay between the germline ends. The CDR3 sequence: CASADTYEQYF. The CDR3 DNA reads as TGCGCCAGCGCGGATACCTACGAGCAGTACTTC.

V usage is TRBV7-2 and J usage is TRBJ1-4, with 10 bases matching TRBD1. The CDR3 is made up of 14 amino acids. Germline V gene data show CDR1 as SGHTA and CDR2 as FQGNSA. The junction had 2 bases not matched to a gene; V was cut back by 5 bases and J by 5 bases. CDR3 sequence: CASSKDRGNEKLFF. Written as DNA, the CDR3 is TGTGCCAGCAGCAAGGACAGGGGGAATGAAAAACTGTTTTTT.

This clonotype was observed a handful of times. The V call is TRBV15, the J call TRBJ1-5; D gene unclear. CDR1 and CDR2 (germline): LNHNV, YYDKDF (reference sequence). V was shortened by 8 bases and J by 1 base, with 15 bases between the two germline ends. This CDR3 has 15 amino acids. The CDR3 spells CATREGPTSNQPQHF. The CDR3 DNA follows: TGTGCCACCCGGGAAGGGCCTACAAGCAATCAGCCCCAGCATTTT.

The chain is built from TRBV18 and TRBJ2-3, with D perhaps TRBD2 (6 bases). Trimming cost V 6 bases and J 4 bases, with 11 bases left between them. Germline V lookup: CDR1 KGHSH, CDR2 LQKENI. This CDR3 is built from 13 residues. CDR3 sequence (DNA): TGTGCCAGCTCTGCGGGGCTCTCAGATACGCAGTATTTT. Its translation: CASSAGLSDTQYF.

Notes on this clonotype: The junction shows a germline mismatch at one end, possibly a read error. This chain links TRBV20-1 with TRBJ2-3; maybe TRBD2 (6 bases). Germline V lookup: CDR1 DFQATT, CDR2 SNEGSKA (reference sequence). The CDR3 has 14 amino acids. CDR3 residues: CSANSGLITDTQYF. Here the CDR3 DNA reads TGCAGCGCTAATTCGGGACTTATCACAGATACGCAGTATTTT.

The count of this clonotype is one. The CDR3 nucleotides read TGTGCCAGCAGTTTCGGGGTAGGACTAGTGTTTTCCTACGAGCAGTACTTC. It is translated as CASSFGVGLVFSYEQYF. The V gene is TRBV12-3 or TRBV12-4, the J gene TRBJ2-7; 7 nucleotides agree with TRBD2. The J segment lost 1 base and the V segment lost 3 bases, leaving 12 bases of the junction unmatched. The CDR3 covers 17 residues.

This clonotype was seen a few times. The V call is TRBV20-1, the J call TRBJ2-4; D remains ambiguous. The CDR3 extends over 15 amino acids. V lost 4 bases, J lost 0 bases, and 13 bases lay in between. Per the germline V gene, CDR1 is DFQATT and CDR2 is SNEGSKA (reference sequence). This CDR3 is CSANPRTGAKNIQYF. The CDR3 DNA follows: TGCAGTGCTAACCCCCGGACGGGAGCCAAAAACATTCAGTACTTC.

This clonotype was seen a few times. The genes are TRBV12-3 or TRBV12-4 and TRBJ1-2; unclear D gene. V lost 3 bases and J 3 bases, leaving 8 bases between the germline ends. This CDR3 contains 13 residues. Written as DNA, the CDR3 is TGTGCCAGCAGTTTCCCGGGTTACTATGGCTACACCTTC. It is translated as CASSFPGYYGYTF.

This clonotype was counted a few times. The rearrangement links TRBV20-1 to TRBJ2-1, with D possibly matching TRBD2 (5 bases). The V gene's germline CDR1 is DFQATT and CDR2 SNEGSKA (reference sequence). V was trimmed by 6 bases and J by 3 bases, leaving 9 bases between them. The CDR3 has 12 amino acids. In DNA, the CDR3 is TGCAGTGCGATCCGGGACTACAATGAGCAGTTCTTC. This gives the protein CSAIRDYNEQFF.

This clonotype occurred a few times. The chain uses TRBV5-1 and TRBJ2-1; D is perhaps TRBD1 or TRBD2 (5 bases each). Trimming stripped 0 bases from V and 4 bases from J, with 11 bases between. CDR1 SGHRS and CDR2 YFSETQ come from the germline V gene. CDR3 length: 15 amino acids. The CDR3, as DNA: TGCGCCAGCAGCTTGGTAGGGACGCCTTACAATGAGCAGTTCTTC. This gives the protein CASSLVGTPYNEQFF.

The rearrangement uses TRBV12-3 or TRBV12-4 and TRBJ2-7; possible D gene TRBD2, 5 bases. Trimming stripped 0 bases from V and 6 bases from J, with 12 bases between. This CDR3 contains 14 residues. The CDR3 region is CASSLARASLEQYF. CDR3 DNA sequence: TGTGCCAGCAGTTTAGCTAGGGCTAGCCTCGAGCAGTACTTC.

The chain recombines TRBV5-1 with TRBJ1-4; weak D call: TRBD1 (6 bases). V lost 0 bases and J 13 bases, leaving 25 bases between the germline ends. CDR3 size: 17 residues. Per germline, CDR1 SGHRS and CDR2 YFSETQ. The CDR3 coding sequence is TGCGCCAGCAGCTTGGCCAGTCGGACAGTGGATCTAGATAGACTGTTTTTT. The encoded protein is CASSLASRTVDLDRLFF.

This clonotype was seen a few times. V is TRBV12-3 or TRBV12-4 and J is TRBJ1-6; D gene unclear. The CDR3 totals 13 residues. Trimming stripped 5 bases from V and 7 bases from J, with 9 bases between. The CDR3 sequence: CASSTKMNSPLHF. CDR3 in DNA: TGTGCCAGCAGTACAAAGATGAATTCACCCCTCCACTTT.